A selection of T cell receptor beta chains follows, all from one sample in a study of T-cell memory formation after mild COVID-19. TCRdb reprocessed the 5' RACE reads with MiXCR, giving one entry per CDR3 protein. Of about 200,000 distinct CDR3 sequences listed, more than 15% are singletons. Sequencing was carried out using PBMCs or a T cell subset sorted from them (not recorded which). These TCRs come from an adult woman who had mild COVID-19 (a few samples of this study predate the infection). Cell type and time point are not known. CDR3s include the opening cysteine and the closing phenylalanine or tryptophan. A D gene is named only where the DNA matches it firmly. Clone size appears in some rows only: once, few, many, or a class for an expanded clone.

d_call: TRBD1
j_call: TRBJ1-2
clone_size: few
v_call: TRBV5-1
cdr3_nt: TGCGCCAGCAGCTTGTTCCCGGACAGGACTCGACCCTATGGCTACACCTTC
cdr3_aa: CASSLFPDRTRPYGYTF

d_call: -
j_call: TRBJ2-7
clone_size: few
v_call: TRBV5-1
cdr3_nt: TGCGCCAGCAGCTTGGAAGGTGGCTACGAGCAGTACTTC
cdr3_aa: CASSLEGGYEQYF

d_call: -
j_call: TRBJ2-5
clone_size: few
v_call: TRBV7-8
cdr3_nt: TGTGCCAGCAGCTTAAGTCGCGGGGTGGCAGGGGAGACCCAGTACTTC
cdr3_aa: CASSLSRGVAGETQYF

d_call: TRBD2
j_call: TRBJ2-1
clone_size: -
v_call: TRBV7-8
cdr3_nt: TGTGCCAGCAGTCGGCGGGAGACCTACAATGAGCAGTTCTTC
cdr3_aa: CASSRRETYNEQFF

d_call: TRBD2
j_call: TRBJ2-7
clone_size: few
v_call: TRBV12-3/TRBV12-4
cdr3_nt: TGTGCCAGCAGTCCCGGGGGGGCCTTCTACGAGCAGTACTTC
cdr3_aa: CASSPGGAFYEQYF

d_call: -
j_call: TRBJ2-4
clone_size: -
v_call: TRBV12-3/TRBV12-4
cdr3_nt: TGTGCCAGCAGTCGAATGACAGGCGGTGCCAAAAACATTCAGTACTTC
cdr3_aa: CASSRMTGGAKNIQYF

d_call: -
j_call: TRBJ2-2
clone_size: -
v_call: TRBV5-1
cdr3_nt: TGCGCCAGCAGCTTCGCGGGGGCGGTGAAAACCTGGGAGCTGTTTTTT
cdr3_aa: CASSFAGAVKTWELFF

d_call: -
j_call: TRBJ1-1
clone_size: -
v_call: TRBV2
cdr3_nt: TGTGCCAGCAGCCGAGGGGAAGGCACTGAAGCTTTCTTT
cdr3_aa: CASSRGEGTEAFF

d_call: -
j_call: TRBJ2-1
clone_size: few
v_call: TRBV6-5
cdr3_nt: TGTGCCAGCAGCCGAGGACAGACGATGGCTTACAATGAGCAGTTCTTC
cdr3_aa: CASSRGQTMAYNEQFF

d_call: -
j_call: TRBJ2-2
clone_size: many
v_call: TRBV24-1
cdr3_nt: TGTGCCACCAGTGATCCCTCTTCGACAGGCGGGGAGCTGTTTTTT
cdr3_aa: CATSDPSSTGGELFF

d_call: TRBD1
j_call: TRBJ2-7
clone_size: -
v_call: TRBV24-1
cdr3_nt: TGTGCCACCAGTGACAGGGGGCCCGAGCAGTACTTC
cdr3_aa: CATSDRGPEQYF

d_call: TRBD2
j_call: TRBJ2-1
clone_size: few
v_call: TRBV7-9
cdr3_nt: TGTGCCAGCAGAAGGACGGGGGGGATATCCTACAATGAGCAGTTCTTC
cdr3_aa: CASRRTGGISYNEQFF

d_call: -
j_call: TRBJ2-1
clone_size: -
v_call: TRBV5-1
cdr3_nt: TGCGCCAGCAGCTTTAGACGGGACCGAGGGTCCTACAATGAGCAGTTCTTC
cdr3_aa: CASSFRRDRGSYNEQFF

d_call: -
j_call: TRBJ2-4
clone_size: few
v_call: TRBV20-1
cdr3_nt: TGCAGTGCCCCAGGTAGTGGCAAAAACATTCAGTACTTC
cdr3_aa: CSAPGSGKNIQYF

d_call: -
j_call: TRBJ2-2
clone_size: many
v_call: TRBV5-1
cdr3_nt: TGCGCCAGCAGCTTGGACCCGAACACCGGGGAGCTGTTTTTT
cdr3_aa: CASSLDPNTGELFF

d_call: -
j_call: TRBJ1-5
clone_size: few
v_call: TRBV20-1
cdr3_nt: TGCAGTGCTAGTCAAAGGGGTACTCAGCCCCAGCATTTT
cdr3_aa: CSASQRGTQPQHF

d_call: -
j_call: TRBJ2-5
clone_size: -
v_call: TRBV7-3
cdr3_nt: TGTGCCAGCAGCGCAGGACTGGAGGGGACCCAGTACTTC
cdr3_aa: CASSAGLEGTQYF

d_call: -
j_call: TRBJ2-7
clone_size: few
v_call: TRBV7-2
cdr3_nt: TGTGCCAGCAACCCGGGGGCGGGGCCCTACGAGCAGTACTTC
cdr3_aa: CASNPGAGPYEQYF

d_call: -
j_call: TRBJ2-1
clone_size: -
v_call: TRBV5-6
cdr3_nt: TGTGCCAGCAGCTTCTCCAATGAGCAGTTCTTC
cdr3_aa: CASSFSNEQFF

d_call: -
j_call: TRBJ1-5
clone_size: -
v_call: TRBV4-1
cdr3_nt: TGCGCCAGCAGCCAAGAGATAGGGGCCGGGCAGCCCCAGCATTTT
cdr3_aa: CASSQEIGAGQPQHF

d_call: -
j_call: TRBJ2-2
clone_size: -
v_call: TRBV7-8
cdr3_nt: TGTGCCAGCAGCTTATATCAACTCGGGGAGCTGTTTTTT
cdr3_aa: CASSLYQLGELFF

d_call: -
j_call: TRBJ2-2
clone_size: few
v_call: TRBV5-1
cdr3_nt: TGCGCCAGCAGCTTGGTTGGTTTCTCCGGTCTGGGGTCAGGAGGCACCGGGGAGCTGTTTTTT
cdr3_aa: CASSLVGFSGLGSGGTGELFF

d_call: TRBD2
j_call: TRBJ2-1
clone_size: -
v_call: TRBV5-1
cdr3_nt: TGCGCCACCCGACTAGCGGGAGCTGAAGAGCAGTTCTTC
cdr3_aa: CATRLAGAEEQFF

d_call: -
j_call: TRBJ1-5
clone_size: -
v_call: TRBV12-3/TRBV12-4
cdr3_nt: TGTGCCAGCAGCGTCGAGGGAATAAGCAATCAGCCCCAGCATTTT
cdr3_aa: CASSVEGISNQPQHF

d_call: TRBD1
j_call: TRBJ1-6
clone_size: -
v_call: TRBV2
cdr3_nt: TGTGCCAGCATTACGGGACAGTATTCACCCCTCCACTTT
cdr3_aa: CASITGQYSPLHF

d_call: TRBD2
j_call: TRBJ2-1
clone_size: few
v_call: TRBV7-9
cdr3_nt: TGTGCCAGCAGCGTTTTAGCGGGGGGGCCTAATGAGCAGTTCTTC
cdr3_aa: CASSVLAGGPNEQFF

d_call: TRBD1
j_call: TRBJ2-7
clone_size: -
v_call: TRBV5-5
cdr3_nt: TGTGCCAGCAGCTCCGGACAGGGGGCGAGGGAGCAGTACTTC
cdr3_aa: CASSSGQGAREQYF

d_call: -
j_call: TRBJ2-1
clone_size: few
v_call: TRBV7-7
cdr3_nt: TGTGCCAGCAGCTTAGTTGCGGGGGCCGGTGAGCAGTTCTTC
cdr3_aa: CASSLVAGAGEQFF

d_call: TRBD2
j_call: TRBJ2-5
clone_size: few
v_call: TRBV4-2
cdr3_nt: TGTGCCAGCAGCCACGTGGGCGGGGGGGAAGAGACCCAGTACTTC
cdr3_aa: CASSHVGGGEETQYF

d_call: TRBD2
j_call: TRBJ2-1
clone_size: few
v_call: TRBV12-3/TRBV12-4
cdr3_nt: TGTGCCAGCAGTTTTTATAATCTCAGCGGGAGAAACTATGGGCAGTTCTTC
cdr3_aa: CASSFYNLSGRNYGQFF